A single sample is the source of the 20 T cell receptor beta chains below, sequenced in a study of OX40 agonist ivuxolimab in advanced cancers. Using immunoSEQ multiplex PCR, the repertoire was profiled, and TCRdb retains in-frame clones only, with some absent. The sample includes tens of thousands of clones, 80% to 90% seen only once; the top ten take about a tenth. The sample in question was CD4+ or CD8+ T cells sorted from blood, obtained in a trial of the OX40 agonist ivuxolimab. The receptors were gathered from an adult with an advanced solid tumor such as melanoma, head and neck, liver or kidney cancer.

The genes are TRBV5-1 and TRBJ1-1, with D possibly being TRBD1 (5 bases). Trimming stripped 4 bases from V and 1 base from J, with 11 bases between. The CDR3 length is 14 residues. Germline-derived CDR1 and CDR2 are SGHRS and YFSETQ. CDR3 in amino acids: CASSPGTPNTEAFF. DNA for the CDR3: TGCGCCAGCAGCCCAGGGACCCCGAACACTGAAGCTTTCTTT.

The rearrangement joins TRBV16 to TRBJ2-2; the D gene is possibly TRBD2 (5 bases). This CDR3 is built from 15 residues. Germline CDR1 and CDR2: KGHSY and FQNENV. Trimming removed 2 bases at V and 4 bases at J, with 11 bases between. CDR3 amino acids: CASSQGRRSTGELFF. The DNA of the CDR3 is TGTGCCAGCAGCCAAGGACGGAGGAGCACCGGGGAGCTGTTTTTT.

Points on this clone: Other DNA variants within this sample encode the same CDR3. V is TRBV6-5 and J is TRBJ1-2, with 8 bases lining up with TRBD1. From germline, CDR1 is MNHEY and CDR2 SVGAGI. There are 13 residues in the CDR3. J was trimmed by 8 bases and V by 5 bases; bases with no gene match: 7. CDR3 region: CASSGGQGRGYTF. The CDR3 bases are TGTGCCAGCAGTGGCGGACAGGGACGGGGCTACACCTTC.

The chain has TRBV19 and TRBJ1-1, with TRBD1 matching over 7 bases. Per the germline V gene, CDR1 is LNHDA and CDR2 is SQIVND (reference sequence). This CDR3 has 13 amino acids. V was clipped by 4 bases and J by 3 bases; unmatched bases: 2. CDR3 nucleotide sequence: TGTGCCAGTAGTAATACAGGGGACACTGAAGCTTTCTTT. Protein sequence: CASSNTGDTEAFF. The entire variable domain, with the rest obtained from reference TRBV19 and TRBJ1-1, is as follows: DGGITQSPKYLFRKEGQNVTLSCEQNLNHDAMYWYRQDPGQGLRLIYYSQIVNDFQKGDIAEGYSVSREKKESFPLTVTSAQKNPTAFYLCASSNTGDTEAFFGQGTRLTVV.

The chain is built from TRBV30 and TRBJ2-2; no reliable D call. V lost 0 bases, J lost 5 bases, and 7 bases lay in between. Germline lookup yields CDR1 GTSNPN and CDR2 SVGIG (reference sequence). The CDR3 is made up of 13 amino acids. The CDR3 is CAWSVTLTGELFF. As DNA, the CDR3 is TGTGCCTGGAGTGTGACTTTGACCGGGGAGCTGTTTTTT.

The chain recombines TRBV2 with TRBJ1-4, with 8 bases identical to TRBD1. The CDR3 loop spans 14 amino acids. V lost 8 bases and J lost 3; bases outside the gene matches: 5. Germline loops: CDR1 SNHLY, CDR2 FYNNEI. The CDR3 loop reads CASGTQGANEKLFF. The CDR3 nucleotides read TGTGCCAGCGGGACACAGGGGGCTAATGAAAAACTGTTTTTT.

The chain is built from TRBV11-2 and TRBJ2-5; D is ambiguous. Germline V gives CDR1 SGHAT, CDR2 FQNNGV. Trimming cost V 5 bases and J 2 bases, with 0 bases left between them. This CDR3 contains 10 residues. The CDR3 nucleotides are TGTGCCAGCAGCCAAGAGACCCAGTACTTC. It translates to CASSQETQYF. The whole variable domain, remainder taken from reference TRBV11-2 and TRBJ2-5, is EAGVAQSPRYKIIEKRQSVAFWCNPISGHATLYWYQQILGQGPKLLIQFQNNGVVDDSQLPKDRFSAERLKGVDSTLKIQPAKLEDSAVYLCASSQETQYFGPGTRLLVL.

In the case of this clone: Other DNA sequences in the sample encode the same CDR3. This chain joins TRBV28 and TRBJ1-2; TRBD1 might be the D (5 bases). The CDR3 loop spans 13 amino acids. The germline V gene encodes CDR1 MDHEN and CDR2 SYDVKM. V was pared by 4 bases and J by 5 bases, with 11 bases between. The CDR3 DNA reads TGTGCCAGCAGTTCCGGGACGGATTATGGCTACACCTTC. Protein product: CASSSGTDYGYTF.

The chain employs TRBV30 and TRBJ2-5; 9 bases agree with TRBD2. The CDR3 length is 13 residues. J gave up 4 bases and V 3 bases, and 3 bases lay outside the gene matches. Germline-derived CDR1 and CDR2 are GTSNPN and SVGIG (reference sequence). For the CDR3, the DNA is TGTGCCTGGAGCGGTAGCGGGGGAGAGACCCAGTACTTC. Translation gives CAWSGSGGETQYF.

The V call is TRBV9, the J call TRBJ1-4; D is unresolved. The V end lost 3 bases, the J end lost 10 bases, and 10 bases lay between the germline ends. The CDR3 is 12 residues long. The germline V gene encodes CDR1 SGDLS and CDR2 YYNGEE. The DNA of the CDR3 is TGTGCCAGCAGCGGGGTCTATGGAAAACTGTTTTTT. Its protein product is CASSGVYGKLFF.

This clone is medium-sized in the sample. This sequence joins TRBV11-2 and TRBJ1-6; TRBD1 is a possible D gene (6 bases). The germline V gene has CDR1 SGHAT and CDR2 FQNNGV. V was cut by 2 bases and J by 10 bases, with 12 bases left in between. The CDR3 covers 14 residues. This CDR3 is CASSLHREGSPLHF. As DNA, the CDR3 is TGTGCCAGCAGCTTACACAGGGAAGGATCACCCCTCCACTTT. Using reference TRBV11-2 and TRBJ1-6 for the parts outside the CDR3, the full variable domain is EAGVAQSPRYKIIEKRQSVAFWCNPISGHATLYWYQQILGQGPKLLIQFQNNGVVDDSQLPKDRFSAERLKGVDSTLKIQPAKLEDSAVYLCASSLHREGSPLHFGNGTRLTVT.

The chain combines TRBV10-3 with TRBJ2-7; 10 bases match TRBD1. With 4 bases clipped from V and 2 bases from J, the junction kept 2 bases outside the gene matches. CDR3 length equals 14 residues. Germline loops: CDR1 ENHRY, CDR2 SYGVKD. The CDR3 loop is CAISGGTGAYEQYF. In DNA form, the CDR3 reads TGTGCCATCAGTGGCGGGACAGGGGCCTACGAGCAGTACTTC.

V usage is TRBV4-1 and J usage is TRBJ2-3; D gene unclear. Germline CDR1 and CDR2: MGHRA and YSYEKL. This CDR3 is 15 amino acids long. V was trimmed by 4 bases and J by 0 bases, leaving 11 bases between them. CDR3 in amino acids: CASSPGITSTDTQYF. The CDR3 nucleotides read TGCGCCAGCAGCCCCGGCATTACTAGCACAGATACGCAGTATTTT.

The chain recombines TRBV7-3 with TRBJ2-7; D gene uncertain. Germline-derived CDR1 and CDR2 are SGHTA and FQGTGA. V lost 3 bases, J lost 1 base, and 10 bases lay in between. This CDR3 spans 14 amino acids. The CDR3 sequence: CASSFKGGSYEQYF. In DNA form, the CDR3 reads TGTGCCAGCAGCTTTAAAGGTGGTTCCTACGAGCAGTACTTC.

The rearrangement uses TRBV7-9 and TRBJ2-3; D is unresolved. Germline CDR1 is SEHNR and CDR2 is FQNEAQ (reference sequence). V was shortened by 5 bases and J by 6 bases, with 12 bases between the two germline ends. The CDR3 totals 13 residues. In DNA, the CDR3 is TGTGCCAGCAGCCCAACGACCCCCGATACGCAGTATTTT. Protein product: CASSPTTPDTQYF.

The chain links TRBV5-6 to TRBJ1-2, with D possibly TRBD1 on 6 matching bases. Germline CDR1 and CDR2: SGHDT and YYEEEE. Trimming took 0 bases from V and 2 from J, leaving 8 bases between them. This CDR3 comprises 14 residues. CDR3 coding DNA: TGTGCCAGCAGCTTGGGACAGGAAAACTATGGCTACACCTTC. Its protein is CASSLGQENYGYTF.

The DNA of the CDR3 is TGCGCCAGCAGCCAAGAATGGACAGCTGGAAACACCATATATTTT. Amino acid sequence: CASSQEWTAGNTIYF. The rearrangement joins TRBV4-1 to TRBJ1-3; the D gene is possibly TRBD1 (6 bases). The CDR3 loop spans 15 amino acids. Germline CDR1 reads MGHRA; CDR2 reads YSYEKL. V was shortened by 0 bases and J by 2 bases, with 8 bases between the two germline ends.

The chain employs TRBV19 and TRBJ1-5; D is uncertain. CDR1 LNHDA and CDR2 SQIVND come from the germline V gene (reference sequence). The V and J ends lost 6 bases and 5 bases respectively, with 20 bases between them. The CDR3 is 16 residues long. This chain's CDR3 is CASRFQVERLDQPQHF. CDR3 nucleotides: TGTGCCAGTAGATTCCAAGTGGAGCGACTTGATCAGCCCCAGCATTTT.

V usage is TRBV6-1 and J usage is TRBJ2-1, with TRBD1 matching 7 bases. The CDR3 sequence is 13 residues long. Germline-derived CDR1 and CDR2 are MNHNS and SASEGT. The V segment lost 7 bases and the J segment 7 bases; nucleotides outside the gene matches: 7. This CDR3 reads CASTGGAGNEQFF. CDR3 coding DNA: TGTGCCAGCACAGGGGGAGCTGGTAATGAGCAGTTCTTC.

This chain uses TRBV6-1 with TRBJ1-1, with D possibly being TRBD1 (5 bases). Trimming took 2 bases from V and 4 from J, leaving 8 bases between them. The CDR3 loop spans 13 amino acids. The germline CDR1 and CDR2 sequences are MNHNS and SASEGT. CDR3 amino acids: CASSEQGGTEAFF. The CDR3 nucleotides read TGTGCCAGCAGTGAACAGGGTGGCACTGAAGCTTTCTTT.